The 8 T cell receptor beta chains below come from one sample, sequenced in a study of control samples from healthy donors and cancer patients. TCRdb keeps only in-frame clones here, not all; method: immunoSEQ multiplex PCR. The sample has 160,000 or so clones, under 96% seen once; the top ten hold just over 1%. The sequencing sample was made of blood. The source is a woman in her 30s in good health.

This chain uses TRBV28 with TRBJ2-7, with TRBD1 matching 7 bases. Trimming at V came to 6 bases and at J to 0 bases, leaving 5 bases not matched to a gene. Germline V lookup: CDR1 MDHEN, CDR2 SYDVKM. There are 14 residues in the CDR3. DNA of the CDR3: TGTGCCAGCAGAAGACAGGGTGACTCCTACGAGCAGTACTTC. Amino acids: CASRRQGDSYEQYF.

V and J are TRBV20-1 and TRBJ2-1; no definite D call. Per germline, CDR1 DFQATT and CDR2 SNEGSKA (reference sequence). Between the trimmed V and J ends, which lost 5 bases and 5 bases, there was a span of 7 bases. The CDR3 runs to 11 residues. In DNA, the CDR3 is TGCAGTGCTGATCCAAACAATGAGCAGTTCTTC. Translation gives CSADPNNEQFF.

This clone appeared a single time. V gene TRBV19 combines with J gene TRBJ1-5; 7 nucleotides agree with TRBD1. Germline V CDR1 and CDR2: LNHDA, SQIVND (reference sequence). J was trimmed by 0 bases and V by 6 bases; bases with no gene match: 5. The CDR3 runs to 15 residues. The CDR3 sequence: CASSKGQPSNQPQHF. Here the CDR3 DNA reads TGTGCCAGTAGCAAGGGACAGCCTAGCAATCAGCCCCAGCATTTT.

This clone has just one count. The chain links TRBV2 to TRBJ1-1; 10 bases match TRBD1. V trimming: 7 bases; J trimming: 5 bases; junction bases outside the gene matches: 7. Germline loops: CDR1 SNHLY, CDR2 FYNNEI. The CDR3 sequence is 14 residues long. CDR3 loop: CASTLDRGLTEAFF. The CDR3, as DNA: TGTGCCAGCACCCTAGACAGGGGGCTGACTGAAGCTTTCTTT.

V and J are TRBV28 and TRBJ2-1, with D possibly TRBD1 on 6 matching bases. Germline CDR1 reads MDHEN; CDR2 reads SYDVKM. The ends were cut back, 5 bases at V and 4 bases at J, with 12 bases in the middle. This CDR3 comprises 14 residues. The DNA of the CDR3 is TGTGCCAGCAGTCCAGCTAGGGGGTACAATGAGCAGTTCTTC. It translates to CASSPARGYNEQFF.

The chain employs TRBV3-1 (or the pseudogene TRBV3-2) and TRBJ1-1, with a tentative D call TRBD1 (6 bases). Germline lookup yields CDR1 LGHDT and CDR2 YNNKEL (reference sequence). V dropped 1 base and J dropped 4 bases, with 13 bases sitting between them. The CDR3 spans 15 residues. CDR3 sequence: CASSQVDRFSTEAFF. The CDR3 nucleotides read TGTGCCAGCAGCCAAGTCGACAGGTTCAGCACTGAAGCTTTCTTT.

This clone has a handful of counts. V gene TRBV25-1 combines with J gene TRBJ2-1; 9 nucleotides line up with TRBD2. Germline V gene sequence: CDR1 MGHDK, CDR2 SYGVNS. The CDR3 is made up of 17 amino acids. V lost 8 bases to trimming and J lost 7 bases; unmatched junction nucleotides: 18. Here the CDR3 DNA reads TGTGCCAGCTCCCTCCCCTCGCTAGCGGGAAAGGGTAATGAGCAGTTCTTC. It encodes CASSLPSLAGKGNEQFF.

V usage is TRBV7-9 and J usage is TRBJ1-2; tentative D call: TRBD1 (6 bases). The CDR3 consists of 14 residues. V lost 1 base and J lost 7, with 13 bases in between. The V gene's germline CDR1 is SEHNR and CDR2 FQNEAQ (reference sequence). The CDR3 region is CASSLGQGLSGYTF. Written as DNA, the CDR3 is TGTGCCAGCAGCTTAGGGCAGGGGTTAAGTGGCTACACCTTC.